The TCR beta chain described here comes from a study of blood T cells in healthy people across ages (dated by TCRdb to between 2014 and 2016). Broadly, across the study: In model experiments, roughly one uniquely barcoded TCR beta cDNA molecule per two T cells was captured by template switching. Age-related changes in TCR beta repertoire diversity were measured in the study by deep sequencing normalized with unique cDNA molecular identifiers. The donors were split into four age groups: young (average roughly 15 years), middle-aged (over 35), aged (62) and long-lived (under 85). Donors of different ages were randomly distributed across sequencing lanes to avoid experimental bias. Using the same blood draw, the study looked at two additional independent replicas of 1 million unique cDNA reads for two donors, one aged 18 to 30 and the other aged 80 or older.

Trimming costs V 0 bases and J 0 bases, and their ends lie 12 bases apart. There are 16 amino acids in the CDR3, from cysteine to phenylalanine inclusive. Only the CDR3 DNA stays, 48 bases, in frame from base 1. CDR1 and CDR2, looked up from the germline V gene, are SGHRS and YFSETQ. The library was generated by 5' RACE. TCRdb lists the instrument as Illumina HiSeq 2500. A second PCR of roughly 7 to 11 cycles was performed with a sample-barcoded 5' primer and a J-beta primer mix. Each TCR beta cDNA molecule received a unique molecular identifier from a template-switch 5' adaptor carrying 12 random nucleotides. Each sample yielded at least 2.5 million CDR3-containing paired-end reads. The Mint cDNA synthesis kit, primed by a TRBC-specific oligonucleotide, was used to synthesize first-strand cDNA from all RNA. Following uracil-DNA glycosylase treatment, a first 18-cycle PCR with universal primers M1SS and BC2_uni_R was performed on all cDNA. The authors' pipeline ran thus. Each sample was normalized by randomly selecting 1 million high-quality reads, each carrying a distinct molecular identifier. Reads sharing molecular identifiers were discarded rather than binned into consensus sequences. MiTCR, set to a Q25 quality threshold and the strictest error-elimination algorithm, was used for CDR3 identification, clonotype clustering and error correction. A nonparametric unseen species model using Euler transformation provided a lower-bound estimate of total TCR beta diversity. Starting from the raw public reads, TCRdb applied fastp trimming at Q25, assembled clones with MiXCR and retained in-frame beta chains. Entries that share a CDR3 protein sequence are merged under the most common genes and DNA. The V and J calls, along with clone size, are taken from TCRdb and not from the paper's own processing. This sample has some 900,000 distinct CDR3 sequences in its table, and under 35% of those were observed once. The ten most abundant clones make up 17% of the sample.

Donors were a few dozen systemically healthy Caucasian individuals from Russia aged roughly 6 to 90 years. Ten milliliters of peripheral blood were collected from each donor into EDTA-treated Vacutainer tubes. Ficoll-Paque density-gradient centrifugation was used to isolate PBMCs, with at least 6 million per sample. Total RNA was extracted from PBMCs with Trizol reagent, with at least 5.5 micrograms obtained per sample. The percentages of naive CD45RAhigh/CD27high T cells were determined by flow cytometry on a PBMC aliquot from every donor. Results the study describes overall, beyond this receptor: As age increased, observed TCR beta diversity per million T cells dropped in a roughly linear way, and a significant reduction was already evident by age 40. Because donor CMV infection status was unknown, age-related changes in expanded clonotypes were potentially confounded. Conclusive comparison of naive and antigen-experienced compartments was prevented by the profiling of bulk unsorted PBMCs. The long-lived group showed more naive CD4+ T cells, fewer expanded clones and increased TCR diversity than the aged group, suggesting age selection. Total diversity estimates from one million sequenced T cells were considered lower bounds and underestimates. There was a strong correlation between observed TCR beta diversity and the percentage of naive T cells measured by flow cytometry.

At least ten counts were recorded for this clonotype. Its antigen has not been determined. No base-level quality is on record; no much larger clone is a single base apart. Sequencing was performed on blood. The TCR comes from a woman of 80 years or more in good health. The chain is made from TRBV5-1 and TRBJ1-1, with the D gene uncertain. The DNA reads as follows: TGCGCCAGCAGCTTGGTGGCTGCCCTTATGAACACTGAAGCTTTCTTT. Its product reads: CASSLVAALMNTEAFF. With the portions outside the CDR3 filled from the reference TRBV5-1 and TRBJ1-1 genes, the complete variable region becomes KAGVTQTPRYLIKTRGQQVTLSCSPISGHRSVSWYQQTPGQGLQFLFEYFSETQRNKGNFPGRFSGRQFSNSRSEMNVSTLELGDSALYLCASSLVAALMNTEAFFGQGTRLTVV.